This TCR beta chain was retrieved from a study of cytomegalovirus exposure and HLA in healthy donors. Germline V gene sequence: CDR1 SGDLS, CDR2 YYNGEE. Trimming shortened V by 0 bases and J by 7 bases, and 14 bases separated the two germline ends. The CDR3 runs to 15 residues. The PCR ran on 60 Vbeta and 13 Jbeta primers. Generated by immunoSEQ multiplex PCR, the TCRdb table keeps only in-frame clones and is missing some. This sample yields about 110,000 clones, of which around 71% are seen a single time; 0.6% to 1% belongs to the top ten. The sequencing sample was made of PBMCs. This chain uses TRBV9 with TRBJ1-5; tentatively, D is TRBD1 (5 bases). The clonotype comes from a boy younger than 18 in good health and CMV-seronegative. CDR3 sequence (DNA): TGTGCCAGCAGCGTAGCGGAAGGGGCAGGACAGCCCCAGCATTTT. It specifies CASSVAEGAGQPQHF.